One sample yielded the 17 T cell receptor beta chains listed below, sequenced in a study of control samples from healthy donors and cancer patients (dated by TCRdb to the early 2020s). The receptor library was made with the immunoSEQ multiplex PCR assay. The table comes from immuneACCESS by way of TCRdb, which keeps in-frame sequences with V and J called. Part of the clones is missing from these tables; in studies checked, under half for an unresolved V gene and the rest for unknown reasons. This sample comprises about 120,000 clones, 88% of them detected only once. Approximately 2.3% of the sample lies in the top ten. The sequenced sample consisted of blood. The receptors stem from a woman in her 70s in good health.

This chain links TRBV7-6 with TRBJ1-1, with TRBD1 matching over 9 bases. The CDR3 covers 13 residues. CDR1 and CDR2 (germline): SGHVS, FNYEAQ. Trimming took 5 bases from V and 4 from J; bases not matched to a gene: 2. CDR3 sequence reads: CASSRQGGTEAFF. The CDR3 region has the DNA TGTGCCAGCAGCCGACAGGGGGGCACTGAAGCTTTCTTT. The complete variable domain, with remaining parts taken from reference TRBV7-6 and TRBJ1-1, reads GAGVSQSPRYKVTKRGQDVALRCDPISGHVSLYWYRQALGQGPEFLTYFNYEAQQDKSGLPNDRFSAERPEGSISTLTIQRTEQRDSAMYRCASSRQGGTEAFFGQGTRLTVV.

This clone has just one count. The V gene is TRBV24-1, the J gene TRBJ1-5; D gene unclear. The CDR3 loop spans 15 amino acids. V lost 3 bases to trimming and J lost 4 bases, with 12 bases between them. Germline values: CDR1 KGHDR, CDR2 SFDVKD. The CDR3 bases are TGTGCCACCAGTGATGGGCAGGCTGGGAATCAGCCCCAGCATTTT. It specifies CATSDGQAGNQPQHF.

This chain uses TRBV7-9 with TRBJ1-2; D is ambiguous. Germline CDR1 reads SEHNR; CDR2 reads FQNEAQ (reference sequence). The ends were cut back, 5 bases at V and 1 base at J, with 23 bases in the middle. The CDR3 totals 18 residues. CDR3 protein: CASSPTGVDRPYNYGYTF. DNA of the CDR3: TGTGCCAGCAGCCCCACCGGAGTGGATCGGCCTTATAACTATGGCTACACCTTC.

This clone was recorded once. The chain links TRBV9 to TRBJ2-3; 8 nucleotides align to TRBD2. The germline V gene encodes CDR1 SGDLS and CDR2 YYNGEE. CDR3 length: 14 amino acids. The V gene end was trimmed by 4 bases and the J gene end by 5 bases; junction bases not matched to a gene: 6. The CDR3 DNA follows: TGTGCCAGCAGCCCGGGGGGGCTGGGAGATACGCAGTATTTT. It yields the protein CASSPGGLGDTQYF.

The chain carries TRBV24-1 and TRBJ2-1; 9 bases map to TRBD2. This CDR3 has 17 residues. The V and J ends lost 0 bases and 7 bases, in that order; junction bases with no gene match: 9. Germline assignment: CDR1 KGHDR and CDR2 SFDVKD. CDR3 nucleotides: TGTGCCACCAGTGATTTGCGGGCTAGCGGGACTGGGAATGAGCAGTTCTTC. Protein product: CATSDLRASGTGNEQFF.

V gene TRBV15 combines with J gene TRBJ2-7, with D possibly being TRBD1 (5 bases). There are 15 residues in the CDR3. The germline CDR1 and CDR2 sequences are LNHNV and YYDKDF (reference sequence). V was cut by 3 bases and J by 2 bases, with 14 bases left in between. The CDR3 DNA is TGTGCCACCAGCAGTCTGAACACAGGAGCCTACGAGCAGTACTTC. Protein sequence: CATSSLNTGAYEQYF.

The genes are TRBV6-2 or TRBV6-3 and TRBJ1-5, with D perhaps TRBD1 (6 bases). V dropped 3 bases and J dropped 1 base, with 10 bases sitting between them. Germline CDR1 MNHEY, CDR2 SVGEGT. This CDR3 is built from 15 residues. The CDR3 is CASSYRGGSNQPQHF. The CDR3 nucleotides are TGTGCCAGCAGTTATAGGGGGGGAAGCAATCAGCCCCAGCATTTT.

This clone came up once. This chain connects TRBV9 to TRBJ2-5; 11 nucleotides match TRBD2. This CDR3 comprises 13 residues. CDR1 and CDR2 (germline): SGDLS, YYNGEE. CDR3 region: CAILAGGLETQYF. The CDR3 DNA sequence: TGTGCGATCTTAGCGGGGGGGCTTGAGACCCAGTACTTC.

The V gene is TRBV7-2, the J gene TRBJ2-3, with 7 nucleotides matching TRBD1. V lost 5 bases to trimming and J lost 11 bases; unmatched junction nucleotides: 7. The germline V gene encodes CDR1 SGHTA and CDR2 FQGNSA. CDR3 length: 12 amino acids. The chain's CDR3 is CASSLGGQQQYF. The CDR3 coding sequence is TGTGCCAGCAGCCTAGGGGGACAGCAGCAGTATTTT.

The genes are TRBV5-1 and TRBJ2-1; 10 bases map to TRBD2. The ends lost 4 bases at V and 4 bases at J; junction bases unmatched: 5. CDR3 length equals 15 residues. The germline gives CDR1 SGHRS, CDR2 YFSETQ. The CDR3 is CASSLLAGQYNEQFF. The CDR3 nucleotides read TGCGCCAGCAGCCTACTAGCGGGGCAATACAATGAGCAGTTCTTC.

In DNA form, the CDR3 reads TGTGCCAGCAGCCAAGATCTCTTCGGGGAGCTGTTTTTT. Its protein is CASSQDLFGELFF. The V gene is TRBV3-1 (or the pseudogene TRBV3-2), the J gene TRBJ2-2; D is ambiguous. The CDR3 has 13 residues. Germline V CDR1 and CDR2: LGHDT, YNNKEL (reference sequence). V lost 0 bases and J 7 bases, leaving 6 bases between the germline ends.

The V and J genes are TRBV11-2 and TRBJ2-6; 9 positions agree with TRBD2. Germline V gives CDR1 SGHAT, CDR2 FQNNGV. The CDR3 length is 20 residues. The J segment lost 0 bases and the V segment lost 0 bases, leaving 9 bases of the junction unmatched. The CDR3 region is CASSLDWGLAGPSGANVLTF. The DNA of the CDR3 is TGTGCCAGCAGCTTAGATTGGGGTCTAGCGGGGCCCTCTGGGGCCAACGTCCTGACTTTC. Supplemented by reference TRBV11-2 and TRBJ2-6, the full variable domain reads EAGVAQSPRYKIIEKRQSVAFWCNPISGHATLYWYQQILGQGPKLLIQFQNNGVVDDSQLPKDRFSAERLKGVDSTLKIQPAKLEDSAVYLCASSLDWGLAGPSGANVLTFGAGSRLTVL.

The gene calls are TRBV4-1 and TRBJ2-1; D ambiguous. The V gene lost 0 bases and the J gene lost 6 bases, with 6 bases spanning the gap. The CDR3 length is 13 residues. Looked up from germline, CDR1 is MGHRA and CDR2 is YSYEKL. CDR3 DNA sequence: TGCGCCAGCAGCCAAGAGGGCCCCAATGAGCAGTTCTTC. As protein: CASSQEGPNEQFF.

This sequence joins TRBV25-1 and TRBJ2-5; either TRBD1 or TRBD2 may supply D (5 bases each). Germline CDR1 is MGHDK and CDR2 is SYGVNS. This CDR3 contains 16 residues. V was pared by 2 bases and J by 5 bases, with 18 bases between. The CDR3 sequence is CASSERPGLGVETQYF. In DNA form, the CDR3 reads TGTGCCAGCAGTGAACGGCCGGGGCTGGGGGTGGAGACCCAGTACTTC.

This clone was recorded once. The genes are TRBV27 and TRBJ2-1; possible D gene TRBD2, 7 bases. This CDR3 has 16 amino acids. CDR1 is MNHEY, CDR2 SMNVEV, per germline (reference sequence). Trimming pared 6 bases from V and 4 bases from J, leaving 19 bases between. In DNA, the CDR3 is TGTGCCAGCAGCCCCCACCTGGGGGGGACATACAATGAGCAGTTCTTC. Translating it yields CASSPHLGGTYNEQFF.

The rearrangement uses TRBV29-1 and TRBJ2-5; D possibly corresponds to TRBD1 (5 bases). Trimming cost V 7 bases and J 1 base, with 10 bases left between them. CDR3 size: 12 residues. Germline values: CDR1 SQVTM, CDR2 ANQGSEA. The CDR3 loop is CSARTPQETQYF. The CDR3 nucleotides are TGCAGCGCTCGGACACCCCAAGAGACCCAGTACTTC.

CDR3 loop: CAISDKGSSGNTIYF. CDR3 sequence (DNA): TGTGCCATCAGTGACAAGGGAAGCTCTGGAAACACCATATATTTT. V is TRBV10-3 and J is TRBJ1-3; D not certain. The CDR3 has 15 residues. Germline V lookup: CDR1 ENHRY, CDR2 SYGVKD. V was shortened by 3 bases and J by 0 bases, with 9 bases between the two germline ends.